These T cell receptor beta chains were read from a single sample in a study of blood T cell repertoires in COVID-19. Repertoires were generated with immunoSEQ multiplex PCR, while TCRdb's copy carries only in-frame clones and drops some. The sample shows 55,000 to 90,000 clones, about 88% of them seen only once. The specimen was peripheral blood. Receptors were obtained from a human donor in a cohort sampled during active COVID-19. The CDR3 runs from the conserved cysteine through the conserved F or W. D genes are given only for firm matches.

D,V,length,J,CDR3
.,TRBV12-5,17,TRBJ1-1,CASGHSLPDRLRTEAFF
TRBD1,TRBV7-2,14,TRBJ2-1,CASSSTGQDNEQFF
.,TRBV27,14,TRBJ1-5,CASSRQDSNQPQHF
TRBD2,TRBV5-6,17,TRBJ2-5,CASSLRLAGGRRETQYF
.,TRBV4-2,15,TRBJ2-2,CASSQVPTVTGELFF
.,TRBV28,14,TRBJ1-4,CASSLRAGNEKLFF
.,TRBV12-3/TRBV12-4,13,TRBJ1-1,CASSLTENTEAFF
.,TRBV11-1,14,TRBJ2-1,CASSLTSGRNEQFF
TRBD2,TRBV7-9,15,TRBJ2-1,CASSLGTSGNNEQFF
TRBD1,TRBV19,15,TRBJ1-5,CASSPDRGTYQPQHF
.,TRBV30,14,TRBJ2-2,CAWSVARYTGELFF
.,TRBV9,13,TRBJ2-2,CASSVVRTGELFF
.,TRBV10-3,15,TRBJ1-1,CAISLEYGTNTEAFF
TRBD2,TRBV6-5,14,TRBJ2-1,CASRSLAVSNEQFF
TRBD2,TRBV6-5,14,TRBJ2-1,CATMYSGRGNEQFF
TRBD2,TRBV11-2,15,TRBJ2-2,CASSFGTSGTGELFF
TRBD2,TRBV4-2,15,TRBJ2-7,CASSQASGNSYEQYF
TRBD2,TRBV19,19,TRBJ2-1,CASSISSSGASGFYNEQFF
TRBD1,TRBV2,13,TRBJ1-1,CASSRDRANEAFF
.,TRBV5-5,17,TRBJ2-3,CASSLGYQLFLRDTQYF
TRBD1,TRBV6-4,15,TRBJ1-2,CASSETGTGGDGYTF
.,TRBV2,15,TRBJ1-1,CASTRLTAVNTEAFF
.,TRBV2,12,TRBJ1-6,CASRRESGPLHF
TRBD1,TRBV4-1,16,TRBJ2-2,CASSQVPRTGTGELFF
TRBD1,TRBV5-4,15,TRBJ1-2,CASSAGRDRQPACTF
.,TRBV5-5,15,TRBJ1-4,CASSLTGRGNEKLFF
TRBD1,TRBV6-5,14,TRBJ2-2,CASNLGQGTGELFF
TRBD1,TRBV5-1,13,TRBJ2-5,CASRVGTGDIFYF
.,TRBV10-1,14,TRBJ2-1,CASSEFTSGREQFF
.,TRBV27,12,TRBJ1-6,CASSLAGSPLHF
TRBD1,TRBV4-1,18,TRBJ1-6,CASSFRDSKLSYNSPLHF
TRBD2,TRBV7-3,18,TRBJ2-2,CASSLNQAGGGTTGELFF
.,TRBV5-1,14,TRBJ1-2,CASSLPSGNDGYTF
TRBD2,TRBV11-2,15,TRBJ2-1,CASSRGLANNNEQFF
.,TRBV15,14,TRBJ1-2,CATSRGETGLGYTF
.,TRBV6-5,13,TRBJ1-2,CAVADGLNYGYTF
TRBD1,TRBV7-3,16,TRBJ2-5,CASSFGPTGGQETQYF
.,TRBV4-2,16,TRBJ1-4,CASSQAQGWTNEKLFF
.,TRBV7-7,15,TRBJ2-1,CASSLRSSDYNEQFF
TRBD2,TRBV6-6,13,TRBJ2-3,CAGGGGSTDTQYF
.,TRBV10-1,16,TRBJ1-5,CASSVLRGNSNQPQHF
.,TRBV7-9,12,TRBJ2-7,CASNPGGYEQYF
TRBD1,TRBV5-1,15,TRBJ2-2,CASSRPGTGMGELFF
TRBD2,TRBV6-5,14,TRBJ2-2,CASRAGADTGELFF
TRBD1,TRBV2,13,TRBJ1-5,CASRGTGGQPQHF